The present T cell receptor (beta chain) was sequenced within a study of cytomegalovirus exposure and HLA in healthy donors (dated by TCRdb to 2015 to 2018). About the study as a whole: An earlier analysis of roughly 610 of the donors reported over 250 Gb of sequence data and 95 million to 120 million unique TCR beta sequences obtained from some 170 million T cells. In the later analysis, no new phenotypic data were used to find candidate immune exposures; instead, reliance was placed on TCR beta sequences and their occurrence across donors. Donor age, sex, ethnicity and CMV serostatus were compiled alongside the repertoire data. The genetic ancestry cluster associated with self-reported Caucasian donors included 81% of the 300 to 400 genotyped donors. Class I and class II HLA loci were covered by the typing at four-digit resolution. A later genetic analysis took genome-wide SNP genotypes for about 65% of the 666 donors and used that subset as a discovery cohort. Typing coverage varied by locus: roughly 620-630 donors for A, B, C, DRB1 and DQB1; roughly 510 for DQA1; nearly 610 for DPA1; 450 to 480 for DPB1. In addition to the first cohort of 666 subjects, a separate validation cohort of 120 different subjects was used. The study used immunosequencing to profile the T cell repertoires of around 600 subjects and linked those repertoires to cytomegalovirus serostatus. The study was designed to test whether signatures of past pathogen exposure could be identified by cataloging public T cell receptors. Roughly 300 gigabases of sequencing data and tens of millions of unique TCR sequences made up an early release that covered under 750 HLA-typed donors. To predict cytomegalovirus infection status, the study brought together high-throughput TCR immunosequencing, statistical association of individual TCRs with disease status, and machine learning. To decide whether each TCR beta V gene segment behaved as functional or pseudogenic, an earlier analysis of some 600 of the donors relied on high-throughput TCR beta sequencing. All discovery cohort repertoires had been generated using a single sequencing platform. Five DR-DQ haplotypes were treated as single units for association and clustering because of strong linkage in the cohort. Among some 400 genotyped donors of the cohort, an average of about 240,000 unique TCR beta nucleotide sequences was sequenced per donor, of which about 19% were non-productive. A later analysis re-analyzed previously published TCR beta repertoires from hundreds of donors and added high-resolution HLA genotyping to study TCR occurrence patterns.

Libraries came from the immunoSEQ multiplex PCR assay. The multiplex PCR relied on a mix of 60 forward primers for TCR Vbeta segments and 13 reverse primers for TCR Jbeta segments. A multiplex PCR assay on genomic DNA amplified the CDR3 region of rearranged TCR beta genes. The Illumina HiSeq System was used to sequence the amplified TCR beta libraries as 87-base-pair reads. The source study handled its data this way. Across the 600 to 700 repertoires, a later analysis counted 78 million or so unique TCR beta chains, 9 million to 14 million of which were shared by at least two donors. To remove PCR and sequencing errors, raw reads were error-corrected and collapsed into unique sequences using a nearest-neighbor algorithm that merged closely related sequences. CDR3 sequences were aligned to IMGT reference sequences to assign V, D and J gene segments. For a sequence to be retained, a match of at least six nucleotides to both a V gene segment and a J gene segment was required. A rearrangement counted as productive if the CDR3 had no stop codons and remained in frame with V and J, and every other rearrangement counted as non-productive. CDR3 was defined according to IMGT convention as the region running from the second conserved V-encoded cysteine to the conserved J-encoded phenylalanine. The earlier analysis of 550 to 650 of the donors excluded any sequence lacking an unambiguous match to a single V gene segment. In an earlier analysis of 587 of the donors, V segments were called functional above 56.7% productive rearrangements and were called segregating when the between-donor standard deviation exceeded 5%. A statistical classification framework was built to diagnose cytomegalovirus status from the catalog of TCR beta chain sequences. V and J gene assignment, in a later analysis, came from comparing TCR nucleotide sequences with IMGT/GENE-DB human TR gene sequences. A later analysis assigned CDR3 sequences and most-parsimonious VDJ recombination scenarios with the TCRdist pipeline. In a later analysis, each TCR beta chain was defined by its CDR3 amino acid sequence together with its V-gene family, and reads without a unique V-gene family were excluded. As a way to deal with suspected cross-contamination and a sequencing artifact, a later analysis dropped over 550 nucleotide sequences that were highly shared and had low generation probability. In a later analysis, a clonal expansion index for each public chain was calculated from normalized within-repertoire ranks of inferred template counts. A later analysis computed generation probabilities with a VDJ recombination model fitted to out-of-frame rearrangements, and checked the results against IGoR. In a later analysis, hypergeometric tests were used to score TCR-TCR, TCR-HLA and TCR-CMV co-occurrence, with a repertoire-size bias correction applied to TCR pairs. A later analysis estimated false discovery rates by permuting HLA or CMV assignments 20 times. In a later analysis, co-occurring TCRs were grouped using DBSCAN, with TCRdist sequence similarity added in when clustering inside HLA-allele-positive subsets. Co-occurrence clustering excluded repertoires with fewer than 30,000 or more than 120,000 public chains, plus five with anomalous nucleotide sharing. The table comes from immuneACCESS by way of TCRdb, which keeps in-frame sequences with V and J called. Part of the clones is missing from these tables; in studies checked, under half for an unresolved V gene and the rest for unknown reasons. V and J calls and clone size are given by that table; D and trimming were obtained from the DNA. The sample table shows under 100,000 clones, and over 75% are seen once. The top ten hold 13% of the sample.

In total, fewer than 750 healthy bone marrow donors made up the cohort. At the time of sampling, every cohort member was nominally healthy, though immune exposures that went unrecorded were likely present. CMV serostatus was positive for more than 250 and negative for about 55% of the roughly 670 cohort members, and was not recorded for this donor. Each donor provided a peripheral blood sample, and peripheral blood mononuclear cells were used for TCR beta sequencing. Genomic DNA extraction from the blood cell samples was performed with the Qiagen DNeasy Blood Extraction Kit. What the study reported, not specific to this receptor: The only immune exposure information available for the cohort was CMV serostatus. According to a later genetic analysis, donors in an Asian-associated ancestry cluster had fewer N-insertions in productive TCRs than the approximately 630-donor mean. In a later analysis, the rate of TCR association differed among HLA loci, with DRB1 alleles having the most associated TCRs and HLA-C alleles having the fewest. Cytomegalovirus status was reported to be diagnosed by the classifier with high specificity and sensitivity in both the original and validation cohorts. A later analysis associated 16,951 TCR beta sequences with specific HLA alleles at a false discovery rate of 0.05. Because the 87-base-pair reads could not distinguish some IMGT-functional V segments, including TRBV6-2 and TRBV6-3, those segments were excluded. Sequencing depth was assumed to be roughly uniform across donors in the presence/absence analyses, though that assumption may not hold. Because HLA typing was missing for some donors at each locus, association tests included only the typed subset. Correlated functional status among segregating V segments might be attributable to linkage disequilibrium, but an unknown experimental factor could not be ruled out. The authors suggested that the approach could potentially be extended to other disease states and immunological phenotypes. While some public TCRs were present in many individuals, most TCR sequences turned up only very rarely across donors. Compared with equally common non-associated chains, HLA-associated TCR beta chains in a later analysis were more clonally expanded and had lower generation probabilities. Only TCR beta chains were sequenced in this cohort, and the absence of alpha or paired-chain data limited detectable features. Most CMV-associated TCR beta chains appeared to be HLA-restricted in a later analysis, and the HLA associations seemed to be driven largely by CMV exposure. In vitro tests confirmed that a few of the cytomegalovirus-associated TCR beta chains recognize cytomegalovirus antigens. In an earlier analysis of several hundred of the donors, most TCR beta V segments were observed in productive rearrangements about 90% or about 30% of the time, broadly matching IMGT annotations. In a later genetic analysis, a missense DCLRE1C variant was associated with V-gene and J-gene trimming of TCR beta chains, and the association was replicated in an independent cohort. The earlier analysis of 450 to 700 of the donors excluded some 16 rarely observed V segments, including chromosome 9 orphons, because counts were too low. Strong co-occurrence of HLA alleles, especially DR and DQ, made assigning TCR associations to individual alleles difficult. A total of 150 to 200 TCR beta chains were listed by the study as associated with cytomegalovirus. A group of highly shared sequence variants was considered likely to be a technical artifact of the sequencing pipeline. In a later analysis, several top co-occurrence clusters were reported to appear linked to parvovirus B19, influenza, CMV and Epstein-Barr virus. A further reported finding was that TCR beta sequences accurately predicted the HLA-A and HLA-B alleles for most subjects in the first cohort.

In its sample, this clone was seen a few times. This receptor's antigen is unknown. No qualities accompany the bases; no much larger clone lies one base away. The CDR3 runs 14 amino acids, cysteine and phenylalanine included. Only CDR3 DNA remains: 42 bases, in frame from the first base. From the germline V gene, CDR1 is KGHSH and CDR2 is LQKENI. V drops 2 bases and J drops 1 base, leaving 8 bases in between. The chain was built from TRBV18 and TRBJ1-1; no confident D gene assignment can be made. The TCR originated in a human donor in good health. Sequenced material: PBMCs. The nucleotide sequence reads TGTGCCAGCTCACCATATGGCAGGAACACTGAAGCTTTCTTT. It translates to CASSPYGRNTEAFF.